This T cell receptor beta chain came from a study of human CD8 memory T cell subsets. Overall study findings and caveats: According to Chao1 estimates, stem-like memory T cells seemed more diverse than precursor exhausted T cells were. Stem-like memory and precursor exhausted T cells had similarly high diversity, unlike effector memory cells.

Germline CDR1 SGDLS, CDR2 YYNGEE. The CDR3 contains 15 residues. Production of TCR beta libraries used UMI-labeled 5' RACE as the method. Reanalyzing the 5' RACE reads, TCRdb keeps one entry per CDR3 protein, without DNA. This sample's clone table lists about 5,600 distinct CDR3 sequences. Of note for this clonotype: Its antigen remains unknown.

What supplied the PBMC was buffy coats of healthy donors. Negative magnetic selection enriched total CD8+ T cells. The specimen sequenced was CD8+ effector memory T cells (TEM) sorted from PBMCs. Described subset: effector memory CD8 T cells, CCR7- CD45RO+ CD95+. This chain uses TRBV9 with TRBJ2-7; the D gene TCRdb calls, TRBD2, cannot be checked with no DNA. The receptor was derived from a human donor in good health. The CDR3 loop is CASSVGLAGSYEQYF.